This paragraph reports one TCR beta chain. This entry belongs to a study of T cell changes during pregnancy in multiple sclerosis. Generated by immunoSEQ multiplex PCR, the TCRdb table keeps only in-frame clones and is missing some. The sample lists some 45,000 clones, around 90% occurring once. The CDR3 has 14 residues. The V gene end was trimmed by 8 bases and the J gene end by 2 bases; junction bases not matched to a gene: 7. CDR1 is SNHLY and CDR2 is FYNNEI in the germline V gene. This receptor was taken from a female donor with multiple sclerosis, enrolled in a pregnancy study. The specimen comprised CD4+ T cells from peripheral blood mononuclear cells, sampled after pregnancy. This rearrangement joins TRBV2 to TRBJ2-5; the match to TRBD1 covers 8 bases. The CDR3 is CASSRDRQQETQYF. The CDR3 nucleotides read TGTGCCAGCTCTCGGGACAGGCAGCAAGAGACCCAGTACTTC.